These 2 T cell receptor beta chains share one sample of origin, sequenced in a study of T cell responses to AZD1222 COVID-19 vaccine. Method: immunoSEQ multiplex PCR; TCRdb's copy keeps in-frame clones and lacks some. Here the sample spans some 120,000 clones, roughly 89% being singletons. The source was peripheral blood, collected on day 0 of AZD1222 vaccination. Source of these receptors: an adult in good health.

The chain has TRBV18 and TRBJ1-6, with 7 bases that match TRBD1. The V gene end was trimmed by 3 bases and the J gene end by 10 bases; junction bases not matched to a gene: 9. Germline V gives CDR1 KGHSH, CDR2 LQKENI. The CDR3 is 15 amino acids. The CDR3 DNA reads as TGTGCCAGCTCACCCGACAGGGTCGAATGGTCACCCCTCCACTTT. The encoded protein is CASSPDRVEWSPLHF.

The V gene is TRBV3-1 (or the pseudogene TRBV3-2), the J gene TRBJ2-7, with D hard to call. This CDR3 has 13 amino acids. Germline V gene sequence: CDR1 LGHDT, CDR2 YNNKEL (reference sequence). V was cut by 3 bases and J by 2 bases, with 8 bases left in between. The CDR3 protein is CASSHGPPYEQYF. DNA of the CDR3: TGTGCCAGCAGCCATGGGCCCCCCTACGAGCAGTACTTC.